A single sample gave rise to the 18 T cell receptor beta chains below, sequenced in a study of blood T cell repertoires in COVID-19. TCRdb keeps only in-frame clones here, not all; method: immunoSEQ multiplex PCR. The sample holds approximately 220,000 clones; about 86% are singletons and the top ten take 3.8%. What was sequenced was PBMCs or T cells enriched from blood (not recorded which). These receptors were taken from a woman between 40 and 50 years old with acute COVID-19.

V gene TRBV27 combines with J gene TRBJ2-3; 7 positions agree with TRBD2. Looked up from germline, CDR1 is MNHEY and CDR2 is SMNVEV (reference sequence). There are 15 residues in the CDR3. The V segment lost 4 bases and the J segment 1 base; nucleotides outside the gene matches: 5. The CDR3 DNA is TGTGCCAGCAGTTCCCTTGGGGGGGGCACAGATACGCAGTATTTT. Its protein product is CASSSLGGGTDTQYF.

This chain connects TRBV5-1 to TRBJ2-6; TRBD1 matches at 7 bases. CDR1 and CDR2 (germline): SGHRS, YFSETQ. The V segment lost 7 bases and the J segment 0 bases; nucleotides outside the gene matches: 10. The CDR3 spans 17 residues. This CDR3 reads CASGRQGPLSGANVLTF. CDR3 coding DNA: TGCGCCAGCGGCCGACAGGGCCCACTCTCTGGGGCCAACGTCCTGACTTTC.

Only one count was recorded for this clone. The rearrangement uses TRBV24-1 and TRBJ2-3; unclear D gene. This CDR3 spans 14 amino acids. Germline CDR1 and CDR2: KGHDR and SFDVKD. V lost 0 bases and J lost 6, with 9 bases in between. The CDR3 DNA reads TGTGCCACCAGTGATTTGCCACCTCGGGATACGCAGTATTTT. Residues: CATSDLPPRDTQYF.

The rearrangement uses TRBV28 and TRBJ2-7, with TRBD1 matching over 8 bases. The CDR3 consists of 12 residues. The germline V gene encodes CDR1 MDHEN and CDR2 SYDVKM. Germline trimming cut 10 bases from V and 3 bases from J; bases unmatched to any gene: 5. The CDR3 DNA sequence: TGTGCCACCGGGACAGGTATCTACGAGCAGTACTTC. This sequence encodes CATGTGIYEQYF.

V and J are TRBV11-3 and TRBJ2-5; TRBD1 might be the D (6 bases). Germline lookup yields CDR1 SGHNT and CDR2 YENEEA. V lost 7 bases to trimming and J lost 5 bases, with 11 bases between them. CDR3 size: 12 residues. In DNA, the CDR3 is TGTGCCAGCAACGCGCAGGGGGAGACCCAGTACTTC. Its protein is CASNAQGETQYF.

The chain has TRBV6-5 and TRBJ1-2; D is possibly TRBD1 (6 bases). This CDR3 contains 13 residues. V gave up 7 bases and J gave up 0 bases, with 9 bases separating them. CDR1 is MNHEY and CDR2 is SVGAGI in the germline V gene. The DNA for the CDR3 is TGTGCCAGCAAGGACAGTTCTAACTATGGCTACACCTTC. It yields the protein CASKDSSNYGYTF.

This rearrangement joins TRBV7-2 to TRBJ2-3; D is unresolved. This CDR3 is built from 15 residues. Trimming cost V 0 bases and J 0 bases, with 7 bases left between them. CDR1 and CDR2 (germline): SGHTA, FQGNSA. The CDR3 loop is CASSLAPTSTDTQYF. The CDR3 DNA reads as TGTGCCAGCAGCTTAGCCCCCACTAGCACAGATACGCAGTATTTT.

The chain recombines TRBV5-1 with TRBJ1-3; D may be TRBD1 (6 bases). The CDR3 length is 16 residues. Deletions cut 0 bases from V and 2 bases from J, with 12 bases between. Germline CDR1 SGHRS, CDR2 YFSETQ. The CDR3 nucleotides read TGCGCCAGCAGCTTGGCCGAGGCAGGGGCTGGAAACACCATATATTTT. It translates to CASSLAEAGAGNTIYF.

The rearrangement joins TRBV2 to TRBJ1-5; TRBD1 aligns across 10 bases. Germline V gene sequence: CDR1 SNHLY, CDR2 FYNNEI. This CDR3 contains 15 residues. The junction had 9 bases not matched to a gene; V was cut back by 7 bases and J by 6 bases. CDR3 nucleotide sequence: TGTGCCAGCACAGCTCCGGGACAGGGGAGTCAGCCCCAGCATTTT. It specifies CASTAPGQGSQPQHF. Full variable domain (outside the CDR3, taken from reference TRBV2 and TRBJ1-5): EPEVTQTPSHQVTQMGQEVILRCVPISNHLYFYWYRQILGQKVEFLVSFYNNEISEKSEIFDDQFSVERPDGSNFTLKIRSTKLEDSAMYFCASTAPGQGSQPQHFGDGTRLSIL.

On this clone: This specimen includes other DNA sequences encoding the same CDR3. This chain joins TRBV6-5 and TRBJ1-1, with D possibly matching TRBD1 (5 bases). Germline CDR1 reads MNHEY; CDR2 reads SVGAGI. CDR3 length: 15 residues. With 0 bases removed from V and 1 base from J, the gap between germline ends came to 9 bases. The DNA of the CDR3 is TGTGCCAGCAGTTACTCTCGTAGGGGGAACACTGAAGCTTTCTTT. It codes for CASSYSRRGNTEAFF.

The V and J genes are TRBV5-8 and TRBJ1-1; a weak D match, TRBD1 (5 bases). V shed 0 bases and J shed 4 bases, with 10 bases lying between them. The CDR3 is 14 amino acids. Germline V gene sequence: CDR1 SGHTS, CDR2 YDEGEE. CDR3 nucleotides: TGTGCCAGCAGCTTGGGCGGGGGATTCACTGAAGCTTTCTTT. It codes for CASSLGGGFTEAFF.

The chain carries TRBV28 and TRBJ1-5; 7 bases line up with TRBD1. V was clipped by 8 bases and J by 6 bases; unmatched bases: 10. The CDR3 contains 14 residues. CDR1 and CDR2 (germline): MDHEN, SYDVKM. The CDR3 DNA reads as TGTGCCAGCGCCGGACAGGCTGGAGGTCAGCCCCAGCATTTT. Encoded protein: CASAGQAGGQPQHF.

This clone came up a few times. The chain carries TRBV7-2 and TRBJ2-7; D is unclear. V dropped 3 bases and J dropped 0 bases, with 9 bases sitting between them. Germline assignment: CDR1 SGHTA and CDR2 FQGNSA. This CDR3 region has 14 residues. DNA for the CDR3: TGTGCCAGCAGCTTCTCCCAGAACTCCTACGAGCAGTACTTC. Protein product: CASSFSQNSYEQYF. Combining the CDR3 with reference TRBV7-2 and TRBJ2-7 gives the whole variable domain GAGVSQSPSNKVTEKGKDVELRCDPISGHTALYWYRQSLGQGLEFLIYFQGNSAPDKSGLPSDRFSAERTGGSVSTLTIQRTQQEDSAVYLCASSFSQNSYEQYFGPGTRLTVT.

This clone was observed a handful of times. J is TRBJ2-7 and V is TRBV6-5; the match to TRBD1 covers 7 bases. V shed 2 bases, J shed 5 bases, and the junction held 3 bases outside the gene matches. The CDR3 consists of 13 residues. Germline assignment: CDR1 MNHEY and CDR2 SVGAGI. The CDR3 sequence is CASSYQTGHEQYF. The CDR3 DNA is TGTGCCAGCAGTTACCAGACAGGGCACGAGCAGTACTTC.

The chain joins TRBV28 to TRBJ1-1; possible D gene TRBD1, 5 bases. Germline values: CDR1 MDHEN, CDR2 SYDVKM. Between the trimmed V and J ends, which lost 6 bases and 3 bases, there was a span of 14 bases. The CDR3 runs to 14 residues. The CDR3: CASSYIWGDTEAFF. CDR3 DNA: TGTGCCAGCAGCTACATTTGGGGGGACACTGAAGCTTTCTTT. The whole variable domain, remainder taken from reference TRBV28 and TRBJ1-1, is DVKVTQSSRYLVKRTGEKVFLECVQDMDHENMFWYRQDPGLGLRLIYFSYDVKMKEKGDIPEGYSVSREKKERFSLILESASTNQTSMYLCASSYIWGDTEAFFGQGTRLTVV.

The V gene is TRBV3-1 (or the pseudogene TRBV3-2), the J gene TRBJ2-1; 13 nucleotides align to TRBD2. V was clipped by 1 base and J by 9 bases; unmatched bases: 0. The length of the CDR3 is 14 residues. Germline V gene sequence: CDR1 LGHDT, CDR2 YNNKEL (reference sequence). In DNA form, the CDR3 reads TGTGCCAGCAGCCAAGGGACTAGCGGGAGTGAGCAGTTCTTC. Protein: CASSQGTSGSEQFF.

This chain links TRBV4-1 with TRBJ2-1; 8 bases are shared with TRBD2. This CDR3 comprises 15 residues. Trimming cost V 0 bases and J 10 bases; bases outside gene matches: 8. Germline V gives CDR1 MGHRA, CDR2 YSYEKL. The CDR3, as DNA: TGCGCCAGCAGCCAAGATATCGTCGGGAGGGAGGAGCAGTTCTTC. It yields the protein CASSQDIVGREEQFF.

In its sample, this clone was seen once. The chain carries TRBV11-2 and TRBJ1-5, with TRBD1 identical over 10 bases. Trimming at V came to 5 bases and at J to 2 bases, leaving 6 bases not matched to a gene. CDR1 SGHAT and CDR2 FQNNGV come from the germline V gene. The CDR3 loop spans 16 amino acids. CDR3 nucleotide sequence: TGTGCCAGCAGCGTGGGACAGGGGATTCGCAATCAGCCCCAGCATTTT. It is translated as CASSVGQGIRNQPQHF.